This entry lists 15 T cell receptor beta chains sequenced from one sample in a study of monozygotic twins with inflammatory bowel disease. Following a re-call of the 5' RACE reads, TCRdb has one entry per CDR3 protein and lacks DNA. The sample has some 400,000 distinct CDR3 sequences, and its top ten clones hold 2.4%. The sequenced sample was blood. The receptors shown here come from a human donor with ulcerative colitis or Crohn's disease, or a healthy co-twin of an affected twin (not recorded which).

The chain has TRBV2 and TRBJ2-3; TCRdb designates TRBD2, a call that cannot be tested without DNA. The length of the CDR3 is 15 residues. Germline values: CDR1 SNHLY, CDR2 FYNNEI. CDR3 loop: CASSPLRETTDTQYF.

The V and J genes are TRBV18 and TRBJ2-2; the TRBD1 assignment by TCRdb is unverifiable without DNA. The germline CDR1 and CDR2 sequences are KGHSH and LQKENI. CDR3 size: 18 residues. The CDR3 loop is CASSATGGAPSNTGELFF.

V and J are TRBV18 and TRBJ2-5. There are 15 residues in the CDR3. Germline values: CDR1 KGHSH, CDR2 LQKENI. CDR3 loop: CASSPRSASQETQYF.

This chain links TRBV11-2 with TRBJ2-1; no DNA is available, so the TRBD1 call from TCRdb remains unchecked. Looked up from germline, CDR1 is SGHAT and CDR2 is FQNNGV. The CDR3 runs to 12 residues. The CDR3 sequence is CASSTRDGEQFF.

V is TRBV19 and J is TRBJ2-3; TCRdb indicates TRBD2, and absent DNA this call remains unverified. Germline V gene sequence: CDR1 LNHDA, CDR2 SQIVND (reference sequence). The CDR3 spans 15 residues. CDR3 in amino acids: CASSSAGGLTDTQYF.

The J gene is TRBJ2-3, the V gene TRBV2. The CDR3 consists of 15 residues. CDR1 and CDR2 (germline): SNHLY, FYNNEI. The chain's CDR3 is CASSEDGYLPDTQYF.

The rearrangement links TRBV12-3 or TRBV12-4 to TRBJ1-2. This CDR3 contains 14 residues. CDR3 sequence reads: CASSPAGYNYGYTF.

The chain couples TRBV5-4 to TRBJ1-1. CDR3 length: 13 residues. CDR1 is SGHNT, CDR2 YYREEE, per germline (reference sequence). The CDR3 reads CASSWDANTEAFF.

The V and J genes are TRBV11-2 and TRBJ2-3; TCRdb returns TRBD1, unconfirmable since there is no DNA. CDR1 and CDR2 from the germline V gene are SGHAT and FQNNGV. This CDR3 contains 16 residues. The chain's CDR3 is CASSLGSGGLTDTQYF.

The chain employs TRBV12-3 or TRBV12-4 and TRBJ2-3; TCRdb's assignment of TRBD1 cannot be checked, as there is no DNA. The CDR3 is made up of 16 amino acids. CDR3 region: CASSFFTGGTTDTQYF.

This sequence joins TRBV7-3 and TRBJ2-3; the D gene TCRdb calls, TRBD1, cannot be checked with no DNA. Per germline, CDR1 SGHTA and CDR2 FQGTGA. The CDR3 totals 14 residues. This CDR3 reads CASRGVFSTDTQYF.

This rearrangement joins TRBV28 to TRBJ2-7; the D call of TRBD1 rests on TCRdb alone, since no DNA is present to check it. Germline CDR1 is MDHEN and CDR2 is SYDVKM. The CDR3 contains 15 residues. The CDR3 reads CASSLWGRGTYEQYF.

This chain uses TRBV28 with TRBJ2-5; TCRdb reports TRBD1, a call that lacks DNA to check it against. In germline, CDR1 is MDHEN, CDR2 SYDVKM. The CDR3 consists of 13 residues. The CDR3 sequence is CASSWGQLGTQYF.

The rearrangement uses TRBV6-1 and TRBJ1-1; there is no DNA to check the TCRdb D call of TRBD1. Germline CDR1 and CDR2: MNHNS and SASEGT. The CDR3 totals 14 residues. The CDR3 region is CASSRGRENTEAFF.

The chain combines TRBV20-1 with TRBJ2-4. The germline V gene encodes CDR1 DFQATT and CDR2 SNEGSKA (reference sequence). The CDR3 extends over 16 amino acids. CDR3 protein: CSARDLAGTTSHIQYF.